The TCR beta chain under discussion was sequenced for a study of blood T cell repertoires in COVID-19. On the study more broadly: Acute and convalescent COVID-19 samples came from the United States, Italy and Spain. T cells, B-cell-depleted T cells, or PBMCs provided the cDNA or gDNA that served as material.

In the study's own analysis: Using reference gene primer amplification, nucleated cell counts were estimated. The protocol was immunoSEQ multiplex PCR, while the TCRdb copy is restricted to in-frame clones and leaves out a portion. V and J calls plus clone size are reproduced from that table; the DNA served to infer D and trimming. The table lists 150,000 to 200,000 clones, 65% to 80% of them singletons. Self-reported history from a screening survey and questionnaire set each donor's cohort. This clone was seen only once. The CDR3 is 13 residues long. The germline V gene has CDR1 SGHTS and CDR2 YDEGEE. The V end was cut by 2 bases, the J end by 3 bases, with 8 bases between.

The receptor was derived from a woman between 45 and 60 years old with acute COVID-19. Sequencing was carried out using PBMCs or T cells enriched from blood (not recorded which). The chain couples TRBV5-8 to TRBJ1-1; no reliable D call. In nucleotides, the CDR3 is TGTGCCAGCAGCTTTGCGGAGGACACTGAAGCTTTCTTT. This gives the protein CASSFAEDTEAFF.